This passage covers 17 T cell receptor beta chains from one sample sequenced in a study of cytomegalovirus exposure and HLA in healthy donors (dated by TCRdb to 2017 to 2019). Libraries came from the immunoSEQ multiplex PCR assay. For the multiplex PCR, a mixture combining 60 forward primers for TCR Vbeta segments and 13 reverse primers for TCR Jbeta segments was used. TCRdb mirrors the immuneACCESS table, restricted to in-frame sequences. Some clones are absent from its copies; in checked studies, under half trace to an unresolved V gene, and the reason for the others is unknown. This sample comprises 150,000 to 200,000 clones, 65% to 70% of them detected only once. In total, the top ten clones hold approximately 4.5% of the sample. Sequences were obtained from PBMCs. The origin of the receptors is a woman aged 18-35 years in good health and CMV-seropositive.

In this sample, this clone turned up once. The V and J genes are TRBV10-1 and TRBJ2-2; D is possibly TRBD1 (6 bases). CDR1 is WNHNN and CDR2 is SYGVQD in the germline V gene (reference sequence). The CDR3 has 14 amino acids. Trimming took off 6 bases at V and 3 bases at J, with 11 bases between the two ends. This chain's CDR3 is CASRPRTDTGELFF. The CDR3 nucleotides read TGCGCCAGCAGACCAAGGACAGACACCGGGGAGCTGTTTTTT.

This clone was counted a few times. Other DNA sequences in this specimen translate into the identical CDR3. The rearrangement uses TRBV10-3 and TRBJ2-1, with 8 bases fitting TRBD2. The V gene's germline CDR1 is ENHRY and CDR2 SYGVKD. J was trimmed by 2 bases and V by 6 bases; bases with no gene match: 6. The CDR3 loop spans 15 amino acids. CDR3 loop: CAISGRGGPYNEQFF. In nucleotides, the CDR3 is TGTGCCATCAGCGGACGGGGGGGCCCCTACAATGAGCAGTTCTTC.

With respect to this clone: Other DNA sequences within the sample encode an identical CDR3. This chain uses TRBV30 with TRBJ1-6; 7 bases line up with TRBD1. Trimming took 6 bases from V and 6 from J; bases not matched to a gene: 5. Germline CDR1 GTSNPN, CDR2 SVGIG (reference sequence). This CDR3 is 13 amino acids long. This CDR3 is CACTGAGNSPLHF. CDR3 DNA: TGTGCCTGTACAGGGGCGGGTAATTCACCCCTCCACTTT.

The chain employs TRBV6-1 and TRBJ2-3, with D possibly being TRBD1 (5 bases). Germline values: CDR1 MNHNS, CDR2 SASEGT. Trimming took off 6 bases at V and 2 bases at J, with 12 bases between the two ends. CDR3 length equals 14 residues. The CDR3 protein is CASSRDLPTDTQYF. The CDR3 DNA sequence: TGTGCCAGCAGCAGGGATTTACCCACAGATACGCAGTATTTT.

The rearrangement joins TRBV27 to TRBJ2-6; TRBD1 might be the D (6 bases). The V end was cut by 6 bases, the J end by 0 bases, with 18 bases between. The CDR3 is 18 residues long. Germline-derived CDR1 and CDR2 are MNHEY and SMNVEV (reference sequence). CDR3 amino acids: CASRKTGTTNSGANVLTF. The CDR3 DNA reads as TGTGCCAGCAGAAAAACCGGGACAACCAACTCTGGGGCCAACGTCCTGACTTTC.

This clone was seen a handful of times. This chain connects TRBV5-1 to TRBJ2-2, with D possibly TRBD1 on 5 matching bases. This CDR3 contains 16 residues. The V gene's germline CDR1 is SGHRS and CDR2 YFSETQ. V was trimmed by 3 bases and J by 2 bases, leaving 14 bases between them. This chain's CDR3 is CASSSTPQGNTGELFF. As DNA, the CDR3 is TGCGCCAGCAGCTCGACACCCCAGGGTAACACCGGGGAGCTGTTTTTT. Filled out from reference TRBV5-1 and TRBJ2-2, the complete variable domain reads KAGVTQTPRYLIKTRGQQVTLSCSPISGHRSVSWYQQTPGQGLQFLFEYFSETQRNKGNFPGRFSGRQFSNSRSEMNVSTLELGDSALYLCASSSTPQGNTGELFFGEGSRLTVL.

The chain couples TRBV2 to TRBJ2-5; 12 nucleotides match TRBD2. The CDR3 sequence is 15 residues long. V lost 7 bases to trimming and J lost 4 bases; unmatched junction nucleotides: 7. From germline, CDR1 is SNHLY and CDR2 FYNNEI. The CDR3 sequence: CASINWGLAGETQYF. The CDR3 bases are TGTGCCAGCATTAATTGGGGACTAGCGGGAGAGACCCAGTACTTC.

The J gene is TRBJ1-2, the V gene TRBV27; possibly TRBD1 for D (5 bases). V lost 4 bases, J lost 5 bases, and 14 bases lay in between. The CDR3 sequence is 14 residues long. Germline-derived CDR1 and CDR2 are MNHEY and SMNVEV (reference sequence). CDR3 sequence reads: CASSWAAGQYGYTF. The CDR3 region has the DNA TGTGCCAGCAGTTGGGCCGCGGGGCAATATGGCTACACCTTC.

CDR3 DNA sequence: TGTGCCAGCAGCTTGAGAGCGGGGGATGCTTCGGATACGCAGTATTTT. It translates to CASSLRAGDASDTQYF. The chain couples TRBV7-3 to TRBJ2-3, with TRBD2 identical over 8 bases. The V segment lost 3 bases and the J segment 6 bases; nucleotides outside the gene matches: 11. Looked up from germline, CDR1 is SGHTA and CDR2 is FQGTGA. The CDR3 has 16 amino acids. Looking up the rest from reference TRBV7-3 and TRBJ2-3 gives the full variable domain: GAGVSQTPSNKVTEKGKYVELRCDPISGHTALYWYRQSLGQGPEFLIYFQGTGAADDSGLPNDRFFAVRPEGSVSTLKIQRTERGDSAVYLCASSLRAGDASDTQYFGPGTRLTVL.

This chain links TRBV5-1 with TRBJ2-2; tentatively, D is TRBD2 (7 bases). Per germline, CDR1 SGHRS and CDR2 YFSETQ. This CDR3 region has 16 residues. Trimming cost V 3 bases and J 3 bases, with 15 bases left between them. In DNA, the CDR3 is TGCGCCAGCAGCTACACGGACGGGGGGCACACCGGGGAGCTGTTTTTT. This codes for CASSYTDGGHTGELFF. The full variable domain, its missing parts supplied by reference TRBV5-1 and TRBJ2-2, is KAGVTQTPRYLIKTRGQQVTLSCSPISGHRSVSWYQQTPGQGLQFLFEYFSETQRNKGNFPGRFSGRQFSNSRSEMNVSTLELGDSALYLCASSYTDGGHTGELFFGEGSRLTVL.

The chain carries TRBV29-1 and TRBJ1-1; tentative D call: TRBD1 (5 bases). V was cut by 4 bases and J by 5 bases, with 17 bases left in between. The length of the CDR3 is 14 residues. Per germline, CDR1 SQVTM and CDR2 ANQGSEA. The CDR3 spells CSVVLQAEGTEAFF. CDR3 nucleotides: TGCAGCGTTGTTTTACAGGCGGAGGGTACTGAAGCTTTCTTT.

This sequence joins TRBV7-3 and TRBJ2-1; 11 nucleotides agree with TRBD2. In germline, CDR1 is SGHTA, CDR2 FQGTGA. V shed 5 bases, J shed 3 bases, and the junction held 3 bases outside the gene matches. The CDR3 runs to 15 residues. In nucleotides, the CDR3 is TGTGCCAGCAGCGCCGGACTAGCGGGCTACAATGAGCAGTTCTTC. Translated, it gives CASSAGLAGYNEQFF.

The chain employs TRBV27 and TRBJ1-1, with a tentative D call TRBD1 (5 bases). The V end lost 6 bases, the J end lost 4 bases, and 18 bases lay between the germline ends. The CDR3 has 15 residues. CDR1 and CDR2 (germline): MNHEY, SMNVEV (reference sequence). CDR3 coding DNA: TGTGCCAGCAGCTCCGTAGGGGTGGGTGGCACTGAAGCTTTCTTT. Its protein product is CASSSVGVGGTEAFF.

This clone was counted only a few times. The V call is TRBV30, the J call TRBJ2-7; D may be TRBD1 (5 bases). The germline gives CDR1 GTSNPN, CDR2 SVGIG (reference sequence). V was cut by 3 bases and J by 0 bases, with 12 bases left in between. The CDR3 sequence is 14 residues long. CDR3 nucleotides: TGTGCCTGGAGGCGACAGATGGGCTCCTACGAGCAGTACTTC. Translated, it gives CAWRRQMGSYEQYF.

The chain combines TRBV18 with TRBJ1-1; D uncertain. V was cut by 0 bases and J by 3 bases, with 5 bases left in between. CDR1 is KGHSH and CDR2 is LQKENI in the germline V gene. The CDR3 is 13 amino acids. DNA of the CDR3: TGTGCCAGCTCACCACCGGCTGACACTGAAGCTTTCTTT. Amino acid sequence: CASSPPADTEAFF.

The V gene is TRBV30, the J gene TRBJ1-6; 9 positions match TRBD1. The CDR3 runs 15 residues. The V segment lost 3 bases and the J segment 8 bases; nucleotides outside the gene matches: 8. Germline CDR1 is GTSNPN and CDR2 is SVGIG (reference sequence). DNA for the CDR3: TGTGCCTGGAGCTGGGACAGGGTGCAATATTCACCCCTCCACTTT. It is translated as CAWSWDRVQYSPLHF. The entire variable domain, with the rest obtained from reference TRBV30 and TRBJ1-6, is as follows: SQTIHQWPATLVQPVGSPLSLECTVEGTSNPNLYWYRQAAGRGLQLLFYSVGIGQISSEVPQNLSASRPQDRQFILSSKKLLLSDSGFYLCAWSWDRVQYSPLHFGNGTRLTVT.

This chain uses TRBV2 with TRBJ2-2; D is undetermined. The CDR3 covers 14 residues. V lost 6 bases and J lost 5, with 13 bases in between. The germline V gene encodes CDR1 SNHLY and CDR2 FYNNEI. CDR3 sequence: CASRRIPQTGELFF. The CDR3 region has the DNA TGTGCCAGCAGGAGGATCCCCCAAACCGGGGAGCTGTTTTTT.